The 4 T cell receptor beta chains presented below share a single source sample, sequenced in a study of breast tumors, draining lymph nodes, adjacent tissues. The lymph nodes were axillary draining lymph nodes from breast cancer patients. TCRdb recomputed calls from the multiplex PCR reads with MiXCR, one row per CDR3 protein. The sample consists of around 130,000 distinct CDR3 sequences, approximately 21% of them appearing once. Specimen: axillary lymph node tissue. These receptors were taken from a female donor with breast cancer. Some clones in this sample may be carry-over from other donors' samples.

Notes on this clonotype: Just one base apart from a much larger clone, this may be a read error. This sequence joins TRBV12-5 and TRBJ2-2, with TRBD2 matching over 7 bases. From germline, CDR1 is LGHNT and CDR2 FRNRAP. The CDR3 runs to 18 residues. DNA for the CDR3: TGTGCTAGTGGTTTGGTACTCGGTAGCGGGCTAAACACCGGGGAGCTGCTTTTT. This translates into CASGLVLGSGLNTGELLF.

Regarding this clonotype: A much bigger clone sits one base away, suggesting this may be a read error. The rearrangement uses TRBV5-5 and TRBJ2-7; possibly TRBD1 or TRBD2 for D (5 bases each). CDR1 and CDR2 (germline): SGHKS, YYEKEE (reference sequence). The CDR3 contains 13 residues. In DNA, the CDR3 is TGTGCCGGCAGCTTGAGGGGACGGTACGAGCAGTACTTC. Its translation: CAGSLRGRYEQYF.

The chain employs TRBV9 and TRBJ2-1, with 8 positions matching TRBD2. The germline V gene encodes CDR1 SGDLS and CDR2 YYNGEE. This CDR3 is 14 amino acids long. Losses at the gene ends were 4 bases for V and 6 bases for J; bases not matched to a gene: 6. The CDR3 loop is CASSSSGRANEQFF. Written as DNA, the CDR3 is TGTGCCAGCAGCTCCAGCGGGAGAGCCAATGAGCAGTTCTTC.

The chain carries TRBV5-8 and TRBJ2-1; possible D gene TRBD2, 5 bases. This CDR3 is built from 16 residues. V was clipped by 1 base and J by 9 bases, with 20 bases between them. Germline values: CDR1 SGHTS, CDR2 YDEGEE. CDR3 region: CASSLSLGLPGSEQFF. CDR3 nucleotides: TGTGCCAGCAGCTTGTCATTAGGACTCCCCGGCTCTGAGCAGTTCTTC.